This T cell receptor beta chain was recovered during a study of blood T cell repertoires in COVID-19. Across the whole study: Spain, Italy and the United States supplied samples that represented acute and convalescent COVID-19. The cDNA or gDNA used as material had been derived from T cells, B-cell-depleted T cells, or PBMCs.

Between the trimmed V and J ends, which lost 3 bases and 3 bases, there was a span of 12 bases. The CDR3 totals 13 residues. Germline-derived CDR1 and CDR2 are DFQATT and SNEGSKA (reference sequence). Seattle patients were enrolled while actively infected and followed longitudinally. Sequencing was performed with immunoSEQ multiplex PCR; in TCRdb, only in-frame clones are kept and a portion is missing. Among a few hundred thousand clones listed, about 91% were seen once. The material sequenced was peripheral blood. The chain joins TRBV20-1 to TRBJ2-7, with D perhaps TRBD2 (5 bases). This receptor was identified in a woman aged 45-59 years with COVID-19, enrolled during active disease. The CDR3 DNA reads TGCAGTGCTAGTCCGGGATTCCACTACGAGCAGTACTTC. Amino acids: CSASPGFHYEQYF.